This TCR beta chain was captured in a study of a mutant IDH1 vaccine in newly diagnosed glioma. Overall study context: It was radiotherapy, temozolomide, or both that patients received previously, with most receiving both. Study-wide points: Apparently unrelated to pseudoprogression were changes in the top peripheral T cell clonotypes.

Libraries were prepared by immunoSEQ multiplex PCR; TCRdb keeps only in-frame clonotypes and omits some of them. The table has tens of thousands of clones, more than 80% seen once. Points on this clone: The antigen is undetermined.

Sample time point: baseline, week 1 (first vaccination visit). Treatment given: pre-vaccination baseline after standard-of-care therapy. The CDR3 is 16 residues long. Germline CDR1 and CDR2: LGHNA and YSLEER. V shed 0 bases and J 11 bases; nucleotides not matched to a gene: 14. The V and J genes are TRBV4-3 and TRBJ1-1; 8 positions agree with TRBD1. Sequenced material: PBMCs, taken from a glioma patient treated with radiotherapy, temozolomide or both. The clonotype originates from a man aged 18 to 35 with glioma. The CDR3 spells CASSQDLAGTGVRAFF. The CDR3 DNA follows: TGCGCCAGCAGCCAAGACCTTGCCGGGACAGGTGTGAGGGCTTTCTTT.